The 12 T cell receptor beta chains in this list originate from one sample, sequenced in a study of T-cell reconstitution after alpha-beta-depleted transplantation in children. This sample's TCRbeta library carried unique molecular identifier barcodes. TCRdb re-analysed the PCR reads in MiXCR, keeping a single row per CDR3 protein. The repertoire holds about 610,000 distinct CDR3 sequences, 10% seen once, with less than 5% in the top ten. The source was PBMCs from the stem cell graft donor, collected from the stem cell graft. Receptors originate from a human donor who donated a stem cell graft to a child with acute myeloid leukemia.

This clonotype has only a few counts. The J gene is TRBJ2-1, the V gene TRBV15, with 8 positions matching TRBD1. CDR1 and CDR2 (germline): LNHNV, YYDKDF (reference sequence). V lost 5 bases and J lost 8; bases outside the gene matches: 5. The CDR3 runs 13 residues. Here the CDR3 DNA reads TGTGCCACCAGCGTACGACAGGGGCATGAGCAGTTCTTC. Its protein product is CATSVRQGHEQFF.

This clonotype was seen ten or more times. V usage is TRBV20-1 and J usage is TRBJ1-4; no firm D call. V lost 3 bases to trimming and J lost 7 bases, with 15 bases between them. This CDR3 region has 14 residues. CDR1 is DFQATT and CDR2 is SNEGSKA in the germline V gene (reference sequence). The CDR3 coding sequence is TGCAGTGCTAGCGGGCAGGCATGGAGTGAAAAACTGTTTTTT. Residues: CSASGQAWSEKLFF.

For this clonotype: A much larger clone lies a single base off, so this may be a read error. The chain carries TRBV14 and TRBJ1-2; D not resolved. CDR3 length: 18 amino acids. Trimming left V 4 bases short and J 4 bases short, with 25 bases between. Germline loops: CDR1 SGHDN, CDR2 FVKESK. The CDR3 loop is CASSLIRDPRGRLYGYTF. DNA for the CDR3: TGTGCCAGCAGCCTAATAAGGGATCCTCGAGGGAGGCTCTATGGCTACACCTTC. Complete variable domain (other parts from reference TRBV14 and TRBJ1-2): EAGVTQFPSHSVIEKGQTVTLRCDPISGHDNLYWYRRVMGKEIKFLLHFVKESKQDESGMPNNRFLAERTGGTYSTLKVQPAELEDSGVYFCASSLIRDPRGRLYGYTFGSGTRLTVV.

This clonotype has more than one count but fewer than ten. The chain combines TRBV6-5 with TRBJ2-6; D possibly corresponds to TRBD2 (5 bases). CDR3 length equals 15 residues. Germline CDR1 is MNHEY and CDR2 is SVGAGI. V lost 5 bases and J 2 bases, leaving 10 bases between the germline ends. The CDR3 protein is CASSRSGTGANVLTF. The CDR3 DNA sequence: TGTGCCAGCAGTCGTTCGGGGACTGGGGCCAACGTCCTGACTTTC.

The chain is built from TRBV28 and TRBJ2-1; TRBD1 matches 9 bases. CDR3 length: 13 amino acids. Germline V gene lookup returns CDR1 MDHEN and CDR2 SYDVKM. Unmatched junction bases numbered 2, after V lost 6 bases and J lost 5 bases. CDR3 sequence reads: CASRGQGDNEQFF. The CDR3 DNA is TGTGCCAGCAGGGGACAGGGAGACAATGAGCAGTTCTTC.

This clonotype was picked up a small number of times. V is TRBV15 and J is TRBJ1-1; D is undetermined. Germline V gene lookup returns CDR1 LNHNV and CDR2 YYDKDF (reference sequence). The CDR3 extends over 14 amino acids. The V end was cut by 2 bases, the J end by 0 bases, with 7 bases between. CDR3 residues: CATSRTAMNTEAFF. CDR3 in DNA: TGTGCCACCAGCAGAACAGCCATGAACACTGAAGCTTTCTTT.

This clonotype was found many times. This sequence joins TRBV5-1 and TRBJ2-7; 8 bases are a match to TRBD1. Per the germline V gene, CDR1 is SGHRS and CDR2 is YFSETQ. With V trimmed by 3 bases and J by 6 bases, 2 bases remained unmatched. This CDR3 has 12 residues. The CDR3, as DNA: TGCGCCAGCAGCTCAGGACAGGGCGAGCAGTACTTC. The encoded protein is CASSSGQGEQYF.

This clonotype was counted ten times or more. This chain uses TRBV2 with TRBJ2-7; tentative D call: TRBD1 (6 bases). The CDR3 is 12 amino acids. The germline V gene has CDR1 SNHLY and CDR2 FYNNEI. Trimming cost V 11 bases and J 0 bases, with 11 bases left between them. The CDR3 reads CASRTDSYEQYF. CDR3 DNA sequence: TGTGCCTCAAGGACAGACTCCTACGAGCAGTACTTC. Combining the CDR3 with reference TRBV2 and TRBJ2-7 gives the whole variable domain EPEVTQTPSHQVTQMGQEVILRCVPISNHLYFYWYRQILGQKVEFLVSFYNNEISEKSEIFDDQFSVERPDGSNFTLKIRSTKLEDSAMYFCASRTDSYEQYFGPGTRLTVT.

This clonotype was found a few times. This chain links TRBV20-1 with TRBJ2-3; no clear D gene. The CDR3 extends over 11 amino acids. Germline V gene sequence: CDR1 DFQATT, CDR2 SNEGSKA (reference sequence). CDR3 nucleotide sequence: TGCAGCACCAGAAAGACAGATACGCAGTATTTT. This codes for CSTRKTDTQYF.

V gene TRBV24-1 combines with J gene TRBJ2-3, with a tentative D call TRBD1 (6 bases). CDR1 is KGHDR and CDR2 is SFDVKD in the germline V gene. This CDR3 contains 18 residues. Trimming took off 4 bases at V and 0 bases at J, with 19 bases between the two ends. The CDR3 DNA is TGTGCCACCAGTGACCCCGCGCCGACAGGTCCCAGCACAGATACGCAGTATTTT. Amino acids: CATSDPAPTGPSTDTQYF.

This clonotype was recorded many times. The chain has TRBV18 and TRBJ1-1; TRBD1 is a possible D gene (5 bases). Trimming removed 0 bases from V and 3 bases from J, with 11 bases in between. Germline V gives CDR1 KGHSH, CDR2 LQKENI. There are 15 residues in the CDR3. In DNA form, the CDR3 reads TGTGCCAGCTCACCACCGAACGGGGGTGACACTGAAGCTTTCTTT. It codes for CASSPPNGGDTEAFF.

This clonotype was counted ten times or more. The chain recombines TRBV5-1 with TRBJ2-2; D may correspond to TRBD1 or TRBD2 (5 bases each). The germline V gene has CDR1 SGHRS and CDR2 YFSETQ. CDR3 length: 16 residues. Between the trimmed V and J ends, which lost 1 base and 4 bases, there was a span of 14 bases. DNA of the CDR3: TGCGCCAGCAGCTTGCCGGGACCGGTGCCCACCGGGGAGCTGTTTTTT. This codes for CASSLPGPVPTGELFF.